The 17 T cell receptor beta chains below were found in one sample sequenced in a study of blood T cell repertoires in COVID-19 (dated by TCRdb to the early 2020s). The protocol used for the library was the immunoSEQ multiplex PCR assay. The table comes from immuneACCESS by way of TCRdb, which keeps in-frame sequences with V and J called. Part of the clones is missing from these tables; in studies checked, under half for an unresolved V gene and the rest for unknown reasons. The sample table lists roughly 260,000 clones, roughly 80% of them with a count of one. The ten largest account for 4.9% of the sample. Sequencing was done on a sample of peripheral blood. The receptors originated from a woman of 80 years or more with active or convalescent COVID-19.

The genes are TRBV29-1 and TRBJ1-3; possibly TRBD1 for D (6 bases). V shed 7 bases and J shed 0 bases, with 16 bases lying between them. Germline CDR1 reads SQVTM; CDR2 reads ANQGSEA. This CDR3 is built from 15 residues. CDR3 sequence (DNA): TGCAGCGCCTGGACAGCGTCAAACTCTGGAAACACCATATATTTT. This encodes CSAWTASNSGNTIYF. The variable domain in full, with the rest retrieved from reference TRBV29-1 and TRBJ1-3, is SAVISQKPSRDICQRGTSLTIQCQVDSQVTMMFWYRQQPGQSLTLIATANQGSEATYESGFVIDKFPISRPNLTFSTLTVSNMSPEDSSIYLCSAWTASNSGNTIYFGEGSWLTVV.

The J gene is TRBJ1-2, the V gene TRBV2, with D unclear. The CDR3 has 10 amino acids. Between the trimmed V and J ends, which lost 6 bases and 4 bases, there was a span of 3 bases. Germline V lookup: CDR1 SNHLY, CDR2 FYNNEI. CDR3 in DNA: TGTGCCAGCAGGGCCTATGGCTACACCTTC. Its protein is CASRAYGYTF.

The chain has TRBV6-6 and TRBJ1-1; D is unclear. With 6 bases removed from V and 3 bases from J, the gap between germline ends came to 8 bases. The CDR3 is 12 residues long. Germline V gives CDR1 MNHNY, CDR2 SVGAGI (reference sequence). CDR3 nucleotide sequence: TGTGCCAGCAGCCCCTTTGACACTGAAGCTTTCTTT. This gives the protein CASSPFDTEAFF.

The chain couples TRBV2 to TRBJ1-1; 9 nucleotides line up with TRBD1. There are 14 residues in the CDR3. V was pared by 7 bases and J by 4 bases, with 7 bases of the junction left unmatched. Germline V CDR1 and CDR2: SNHLY, FYNNEI. CDR3 sequence reads: CASIFRQGGTEAFF. DNA for the CDR3: TGTGCCAGCATCTTTAGACAGGGGGGCACTGAAGCTTTCTTT. Full variable domain (outside the CDR3, taken from reference TRBV2 and TRBJ1-1): EPEVTQTPSHQVTQMGQEVILRCVPISNHLYFYWYRQILGQKVEFLVSFYNNEISEKSEIFDDQFSVERPDGSNFTLKIRSTKLEDSAMYFCASIFRQGGTEAFFGQGTRLTVV.

The chain carries TRBV5-4 and TRBJ1-5; possible D gene TRBD1, 5 bases. The CDR3 has 15 residues. CDR1 SGHNT and CDR2 YYREEE come from the germline V gene (reference sequence). Trimming took 4 bases from V and 0 from J, leaving 11 bases between them. The DNA for the CDR3 is TGTGCCAGCAGCCGCGGGACGGGTAGCAATCAGCCCCAGCATTTT. Translated: CASSRGTGSNQPQHF.

The chain carries TRBV30 and TRBJ1-1, with TRBD1 identical over 8 bases. The germline CDR1 and CDR2 sequences are GTSNPN and SVGIG (reference sequence). The V and J ends lost 4 bases and 1 base, in that order; junction bases with no gene match: 2. CDR3 size: 13 residues. The CDR3 here is CAWNQGANTEAFF. The CDR3 DNA reads as TGTGCCTGGAACCAGGGGGCGAACACTGAAGCTTTCTTT.

The chain combines TRBV10-3 with TRBJ1-2; no definite D call. Germline V gives CDR1 ENHRY, CDR2 SYGVKD. The CDR3 has 17 residues. The ends were cut back, 3 bases at V and 3 bases at J, with 20 bases in the middle. CDR3 in DNA: TGTGCCATCAGTGAAACAAGCGTATCGGGGTTGGACTATGGCTACACCTTC. This translates into CAISETSVSGLDYGYTF.

This rearrangement joins TRBV11-2 to TRBJ2-5; tentatively, D is TRBD2 (5 bases). The CDR3 contains 15 residues. Trimming shortened V by 1 base and J by 5 bases, and 14 bases separated the two germline ends. Germline V CDR1 and CDR2: SGHAT, FQNNGV. The CDR3 DNA reads TGTGCCAGCAGCTTAGCTACTACTCCGGGGGAGACCCAGTACTTC. This translates into CASSLATTPGETQYF.

The chain joins TRBV4-1 to TRBJ2-5, with TRBD1 matching over 9 bases. The CDR3 consists of 15 residues. Germline CDR1 is MGHRA and CDR2 is YSYEKL. V gave up 1 base and J gave up 5 bases; unmatched junction bases: 5. Here the CDR3 DNA reads TGCGCCAGCAGCCAAGCCGGGACAGGGTACGAGACCCAGTACTTC. This sequence encodes CASSQAGTGYETQYF.

The chain is built from TRBV3-1 (or the pseudogene TRBV3-2) and TRBJ2-7; 8 bases line up with TRBD2. This CDR3 is built from 15 residues. Looked up from germline, CDR1 is LGHDT and CDR2 is YNNKEL (reference sequence). V lost 3 bases and J lost 5; bases outside the gene matches: 9. This CDR3 is CASSHPGGRAHEQYF. CDR3 bases: TGTGCCAGCAGCCACCCGGGAGGGCGGGCCCACGAGCAGTACTTC.

This chain joins TRBV2 and TRBJ2-6, with a weak D call TRBD1 (5 bases). The CDR3 length is 15 residues. With 5 bases removed from V and 2 bases from J, the gap between germline ends came to 10 bases. Germline V gives CDR1 SNHLY, CDR2 FYNNEI. The CDR3 region has the DNA TGTGCCAGCAGTTTTACAGGCGCTGGGGCCAACGTCCTGACTTTC. Translation: CASSFTGAGANVLTF.

This clone has only a few counts. V usage is TRBV5-6 and J usage is TRBJ1-2; TRBD1 matches 7 bases. The CDR3 extends over 14 amino acids. V was clipped by 4 bases and J by 4 bases; unmatched bases: 7. CDR1 is SGHDT and CDR2 is YYEEEE in the germline V gene. CDR3: CASSTDRAGYGYTF. As DNA, the CDR3 is TGTGCCAGCAGCACCGACAGGGCTGGCTATGGCTACACCTTC.

The V call is TRBV2, the J call TRBJ2-7, with 7 bases identical to TRBD2. The CDR3 loop spans 16 amino acids. The V and J ends lost 1 base and 3 bases, in that order; junction bases with no gene match: 9. Germline CDR1 is SNHLY and CDR2 is FYNNEI. CDR3 nucleotide sequence: TGTGCCAGCAGTGAAGGGCTGGGGCGGGGGAGCTACGAGCAGTACTTC. Protein sequence: CASSEGLGRGSYEQYF.

This rearrangement joins TRBV7-6 to TRBJ2-1; 10 bases are a match to TRBD2. The CDR3 is made up of 17 amino acids. V gave up 1 base and J gave up 7 bases; unmatched junction bases: 10. The germline CDR1 and CDR2 sequences are SGHVS and FNYEAQ. In DNA, the CDR3 is TGTGCCAGCAGCTTAGACGAAAGCGGGAGGGCTCTAAATGAGCAGTTCTTC. Residues: CASSLDESGRALNEQFF.

The rearrangement links TRBV5-1 to TRBJ2-2; TRBD1 agrees at 8 bases. This CDR3 comprises 16 residues. CDR1 and CDR2 (germline): SGHRS, YFSETQ. Trimming removed 0 bases from V and 6 bases from J; junction bases left unmatched: 7. Here the CDR3 DNA reads TGCGCCAGCAGCTTGGTCGGGACAGGCGTCGCCGGGGAGCTGTTTTTT. It codes for CASSLVGTGVAGELFF.

DNA for the CDR3: TGTGCCAGCAGCTTATTAGTTGCGGGGGGAGGCGAGCAGTACTTC. This sequence encodes CASSLLVAGGGEQYF. This chain uses TRBV7-9 with TRBJ2-7, with 8 bases identical to TRBD2. The CDR3 has 15 amino acids. Trimming removed 2 bases from V and 6 bases from J; junction bases left unmatched: 9. Germline lookup yields CDR1 SEHNR and CDR2 FQNEAQ (reference sequence).

For the CDR3, the DNA is TGTGCCAGTGTTGGGACAGGCTCTGGAAACACCATATATTTT. Translation: CASVGTGSGNTIYF. The chain uses TRBV2 and TRBJ1-3; 8 bases match TRBD1. The CDR3 extends over 14 amino acids. In germline, CDR1 is SNHLY, CDR2 FYNNEI. The V segment lost 9 bases and the J segment 0 bases; nucleotides outside the gene matches: 4.